This is a list of T cell receptor beta chains from one sample in a study of shared clonotypes between healthy human individuals. Repertoires were generated with immunoSEQ multiplex PCR, while TCRdb's copy carries only in-frame clones and drops some. The table shows 550,000 to 850,000 clones, with about two thirds occurring only once. Material: memory CD4+ T cells sorted from blood. The receptors derive from a woman between 25 and 40 years old in good health. Both conserved end residues are part of each CDR3. D genes are given only for firm matches. Clone size is shown for a subset of rows, as once, few, many or a class of expanded clone.

d_call	clone_size	j_call	v_call	cdr3_nt	cdr3_aa
-	-	TRBJ1-2	TRBV9	TGTGCCAGCAGTGGGGGCCTCTATGGCTACACCTTC	CASSGGLYGYTF
TRBD1	once	TRBJ1-4	TRBV18	TGTGCCAGCTCACCCTGGGGCGGACAGGCGTACCCTGGGACTAATGAAAAACTGTTTTTT	CASSPWGGQAYPGTNEKLFF
-	once	TRBJ2-5	TRBV6-5	TGTGCCAGCAGTTACCAGGTCCCCCCTAACCAAGAGACCCAGTACTTC	CASSYQVPPNQETQYF
TRBD1	few	TRBJ1-2	TRBV28	TGTGCCAGCAGTCCTGGACAGGGTGGTGGCTACACCTTC	CASSPGQGGGYTF
-	-	TRBJ2-7	TRBV18	TGTGCCAGCTCACCCAACCTCTTGGACACCTCCAACTCCTACGAGCAGTACTTC	CASSPNLLDTSNSYEQYF
-	-	TRBJ1-2	TRBV28	TGTGCCAGCAGTTTACGCCACAACTATGGCTACACCTTC	CASSLRHNYGYTF
-	few	TRBJ2-7	TRBV30	TGTGCCTGGAGTGTGGGCAGGGCCTACGAGCAGTACTTC	CAWSVGRAYEQYF
-	-	TRBJ2-3	TRBV7-2	TGTGCCAGCAGCTTCGTAACAGATACGCAGTATTTT	CASSFVTDTQYF
-	few	TRBJ1-2	TRBV28	TGTGCCAGCAGTTTATTTCTTACAAACACTCGACCTAACTATGGCTACACCTTC	CASSLFLTNTRPNYGYTF
-	-	TRBJ1-1	TRBV20-1	TGCAGTGCTAGTGAGAACACTGAAGCTTTCTTT	CSASENTEAFF
-	-	TRBJ1-5	TRBV11-2	TGTGCCAGCAGCTTAGACTTGGGACCGAATCAGCCCCAGCATTTT	CASSLDLGPNQPQHF
TRBD1	-	TRBJ1-5	TRBV28	TGTGCCAGCATTAGACAGGGGGCAGGTCAGCCCCAGCATTTT	CASIRQGAGQPQHF
TRBD1	few	TRBJ2-2	TRBV11-3	TGTGCCAGCAGCCCTTCAGGGGGAAGCGACACCGGGGAGCTGTTTTTT	CASSPSGGSDTGELFF
-	-	TRBJ2-7	TRBV29-1	TGCAGTGCCCTCTCGGGGGCCTCCACGGGCGAGCAGTACTTC	CSALSGASTGEQYF
-	-	TRBJ1-1	TRBV6-5	TGTGCCAGCAGTTACGGGCAGACCCTCATTAACACTGAAGCTTTCTTT	CASSYGQTLINTEAFF
-	few	TRBJ1-3	TRBV28	TGTGCCAGCAGTTTAATGGACTCTGGAAACACCATATATTTT	CASSLMDSGNTIYF
-	few	TRBJ2-7	TRBV5-1	TGCGCCAGCCGAAGACCCGAACTCTTACATCCCTACGAGCAGTACTTC	CASRRPELLHPYEQYF
TRBD2	few	TRBJ2-3	TRBV15	TGTGCCACCAGCAGAGCCGGGACTAGCGGGAGCACAGATACGCAGTATTTT	CATSRAGTSGSTDTQYF
-	-	TRBJ1-2	TRBV2	TGTGCCAGCAGACTTTTGAGAACAGAAACGAATGGCTACACCTTC	CASRLLRTETNGYTF
TRBD1	few	TRBJ1-2	TRBV9	TGTGCCAGCAGCACCGGGACAGGGGATGGAGGCTACACCTTC	CASSTGTGDGGYTF
TRBD2	once	TRBJ2-3	TRBV25-1	TGTGCCACCGGGACTACCCTCACAGATACGCAGTATTTT	CATGTTLTDTQYF
-	few	TRBJ2-7	TRBV4-2	TGTGCCAGCAGCCAAGATAGGAGTTACGAGCAGTACTTC	CASSQDRSYEQYF
TRBD2	-	TRBJ2-7	TRBV5-1	TGCGCCAGCAGCTTGTCCGGGGGGATCGCCTACGAGCAGTACTTC	CASSLSGGIAYEQYF
-	once	TRBJ1-2	TRBV19	TGTGCCAGTAGTGGGACAAGGAATAACTATGGCTACACCTTC	CASSGTRNNYGYTF
-	-	TRBJ2-5	TRBV19	TGTGCCAGTAGTACCCCCGGACAGATAAACCAAGAGACCCAGTACTTC	CASSTPGQINQETQYF
TRBD2	few	TRBJ2-5	TRBV28	TGTGCCAGCAGTTACCCTCTAGCGGGAGGGGGAGAGACCCAGTACTTC	CASSYPLAGGGETQYF
TRBD1	-	TRBJ1-3	TRBV5-6	TGTGCCAGCAGCTCGGGACAGGGGGCTGGAAACACCATATATTTT	CASSSGQGAGNTIYF
TRBD2	-	TRBJ2-7	TRBV2	TGTGCCAGCAGTGAAGGGACTAGCGGAGTCTACGAGCAGTACTTC	CASSEGTSGVYEQYF
-	few	TRBJ2-7	TRBV2	TGTGCCAGCAGCCGGTACGAGCAGTACTTC	CASSRYEQYF
-	-	TRBJ2-1	TRBV15	TGTGCCACCAGCAGAGTTGGCTACCAAAGCTCCTACAATGAGCAGTTCTTC	CATSRVGYQSSYNEQFF
-	-	TRBJ1-1	TRBV15	TGTGCCACCAGCAGGCAGGGAACTGAAGCTTTCTTT	CATSRQGTEAFF
-	-	TRBJ1-2	TRBV19	TGTGCCAGTAGTATCCGGGTCCACAGAGAGATAAACTATGGCTACACCTTC	CASSIRVHREINYGYTF
-	-	TRBJ2-7	TRBV13	TGTGCCAGCAGCCCCTCCCTAGCGCGGCGCTACGAGCAGTACTTC	CASSPSLARRYEQYF
TRBD1	-	TRBJ1-4	TRBV5-1	TGCGCCAGCAGCATGGGACAGGGGAATGAAAAACTGTTTTTT	CASSMGQGNEKLFF
-	-	TRBJ1-4	TRBV5-1	TGCGCCAGCAGACCGGGACCCACTGATGAAAAACTGTTTTTT	CASRPGPTDEKLFF
-	-	TRBJ2-7	TRBV21-1	TGTGCCAGCAGCAACCGACTAGCGGGAGGGCGTTCCCACGAGCAGTACTTC	CASSNRLAGGRSHEQYF